In its sample, the clone carrying this TCR beta chain was seen many times. The antigen remains undetermined. Amplification targeted the TCR beta CDR3 regions, with RNA transcripts as the source material. HTBI primers were used in a first-round RT-PCR, which preceded a second-round multiplex PCR. Each CDR3 protein is one row after TCRdb ran MiXCR on the multiplex PCR reads. The sample lists approximately 700,000 distinct CDR3 sequences, 40% occurring once. This entry belongs to a study of Graves' ophthalmopathy and Graves' hyperthyroidism. Study in general: Peripheral blood sampling occurred at initial diagnosis, before any treatment. General observations from the study: Among thyroid clonotypes expanded above 0.001 frequency, most also appeared in blood.

V lost 3 bases to trimming and J lost 0 bases, with 6 bases between them. The CDR3 contains 15 residues. Germline assignment: CDR1 SGHNT and CDR2 YENEEA. The source of this sequence is an adult man with Graves' ophthalmopathy. V is TRBV11-3 and J is TRBJ1-6; D is undetermined. Sequencing used peripheral blood. CDR3 bases: TGTGCCAGCAGCTTCCGGGGCTCCTATAATTCACCCCTCCACTTT. It translates to CASSFRGSYNSPLHF.